This is a list of T cell receptor beta chains from one sample in a study of CD8 T cells in ankylosing spondylitis. MiXCR was run by TCRdb on the 5' RACE reads, yielding one entry per CDR3 protein. The sample shows more than 500,000 distinct CDR3 sequences, about 5.7% of them seen only once. Sequences were obtained from blood, either unsorted or a sorted T cell fraction (not recorded which). Every receptor here comes from a male donor with ankylosing spondylitis. Each CDR3 is given without its conserved first and last residue. Clone size is stated in some rows and not others, as once, few, many or a class when expanded.

j_gene,v_gene,abundance,CDR3aa
TRBJ2-7,TRBV18,NA,ASSPPLGQGPDEQY
TRBJ2-7,TRBV7-2,many,ASSLDGVIYEQY
TRBJ2-2,TRBV12-3/TRBV12-4,many,ASSRTGGIGELF
TRBJ2-1,TRBV6-2/TRBV6-3,many,ASSYPRQGTYNEQF
TRBJ2-6,TRBV29-1,many,SVSVPWHSGANVLT
TRBJ1-2,TRBV6-5,few,ASSSDRGTGYT
TRBJ1-1,TRBV28,NA,ASSLLYRGANTEAF
TRBJ2-1,TRBV4-2,few,ASSQTSGSFDEQF
TRBJ2-4,TRBV2,many,ASSAPDKRNIQY
TRBJ1-5,TRBV4-2,many,ASSPTSGTALSNQPQH
TRBJ2-3,TRBV29-1,many,SVLREGGTDTQY
TRBJ1-1,TRBV11-2,many,ASSSGLRVDRLNTEAF
TRBJ1-2,TRBV11-2,NA,ASSLSVGANYGYT
TRBJ2-7,TRBV6-2/TRBV6-3,many,ASSSRVTEQY
TRBJ2-2,TRBV4-2,many,ASSQRRGSGSKAGELF
TRBJ2-3,TRBV20-1,many,SVKWADTDTQY
TRBJ2-7,TRBV20-1,NA,SAIRTSGSLDEQY
TRBJ2-2,TRBV5-1,many,ASSLAGTSENTGELF
TRBJ2-1,TRBV6-1,NA,ASGFFQGATDLNEQF
TRBJ2-1,TRBV29-1,many,SVENPTDSLNEQF
TRBJ1-4,TRBV5-1,many,ASSSTGANNEKLF
TRBJ1-4,TRBV7-8,many,ASSFYNRAANEKLF
TRBJ1-5,TRBV15,many,ATSRDSRGRPYSNQPQH